This is a list of T cell receptor beta chains from one sample in a study of T cells in Graves' hyperthyroidism and ophthalmopathy. TCRdb independently ran MiXCR on the multiplex PCR reads; one entry per CDR3 protein. Of around 340,000 distinct CDR3 sequences listed, around 18% were seen once; the top ten hold around 15%. Source material: blood. All receptors come from a woman aged 40 to 49 with Graves' ophthalmopathy. Both conserved end residues are part of each CDR3. A D gene is named only where the DNA matches it firmly. Rows give clone size only sometimes, using once, few, many, or a class for an expanded clone.

V,J,D,length,size,DNA,CDR3
TRBV20-1,TRBJ2-5,NA,13,many,TGCAGTGCTAGTTTCCCGGTGGGGGAGACCCAGTACTTC,CSASFPVGETQYF
TRBV6-1,TRBJ2-2,TRBD1,14,many,TGTGCCAGCAAAGGACAGGGTTTCACCGGGGAGCTGTTTTTT,CASKGQGFTGELFF
TRBV20-1,TRBJ2-7,TRBD1,15,NA,TGCAGTGCTACCCAAATCGGGACAGGGGGCCACGAGCAGTACTTC,CSATQIGTGGHEQYF
TRBV12-3/TRBV12-4,TRBJ2-7,NA,12,few,TGTGCCAGCAGTTTCCCAGGCAACGAGCAGTACTTC,CASSFPGNEQYF
TRBV7-8,TRBJ2-7,NA,12,many,TGTGCCAGCAGCGCCATGAACTACGAGCAGTACTTC,CASSAMNYEQYF
TRBV12-3/TRBV12-4,TRBJ2-6,NA,16,medium-sized,TGTGCCAGCAGTCCCACGTTCGGCTCTGGGGCCAACGTCCTGACTTTC,CASSPTFGSGANVLTF
TRBV5-1,TRBJ2-5,NA,15,many,TGCGCCAGCAGCTACGGTGGAGCATACCAAGAGACCCAGTACTTC,CASSYGGAYQETQYF
TRBV28,TRBJ1-5,NA,18,NA,TGTGCCAGCAGCCCTGGGGCAATTTCTGGAAGGGGCAATCAGCCCCAGCATTTT,CASSPGAISGRGNQPQHF
TRBV30,TRBJ1-6,NA,14,many,TGTGCCTGGAGTAAGCGGCCATCAAATTCACCCCTCCACTTT,CAWSKRPSNSPLHF
TRBV11-2,TRBJ2-7,TRBD1,15,many,TGTGCCAGCAGCTTAGAGGCAGGGGGCCGGTACGAGCAGTACTTC,CASSLEAGGRYEQYF
TRBV12-3/TRBV12-4,TRBJ2-2,TRBD2,15,many,TGTGCCAGCAGTCGTGGGACTACGAACACCGGGGAGCTGTTTTTT,CASSRGTTNTGELFF
TRBV6-2/TRBV6-3,TRBJ2-7,TRBD2,15,NA,TGTGCCAGCAGGGGGTCTAGCGGGGATCCCTACGAGCAGTACTTC,CASRGSSGDPYEQYF
TRBV19,TRBJ2-7,NA,13,many,TGTGCCAGTACCGGGCAGGCCCCCTACGAGCAGTACTTC,CASTGQAPYEQYF
TRBV6-5,TRBJ2-7,NA,14,many,TGTGCCAGCAGTTACTCGATCGGGGCCTACGAGCAGTACTTC,CASSYSIGAYEQYF
TRBV19,TRBJ2-2,NA,14,NA,TGTGCCAGTAGTACCCCCCTGAACACCGGGGAGCTGTTTTTT,CASSTPLNTGELFF
TRBV5-5,TRBJ1-2,NA,12,few,TGTGCCAGCAGCGCCGACACAGAGATTTACACCTTC,CASSADTEIYTF
TRBV27,TRBJ2-5,NA,17,many,TGTGCCAGCAGTGCCGCGGGGGCCAGGGGCCCCTGGGAGACCCAGTACTTC,CASSAAGARGPWETQYF
TRBV20-1,TRBJ2-7,TRBD2,16,NA,TGCAGTGCTCTCCCCGGTTTGGGGGAGGGCCTCTACGAGCAGTACTTC,CSALPGLGEGLYEQYF
TRBV20-1,TRBJ1-2,NA,16,once,TGCAGTGCTAGAAGTATGGCCCTACAGGGAATAGGTGGCTACAACTTC,CSARSMALQGIGGYNF
TRBV12-3/TRBV12-4,TRBJ1-2,NA,13,many,TGTGCCAGCAGTTTTACCGGAGACTATGGCTACACCTTC,CASSFTGDYGYTF
TRBV7-3,TRBJ1-1,NA,16,many,TGTGCCAGCAGCTTAACAGGGGAGGGGCCTAACACTGAAGCTTTCTTT,CASSLTGEGPNTEAFF
TRBV28,TRBJ2-5,TRBD2,14,NA,TGTGCCATCCAGACTAGCGGGAGTGGGGAGACCCAGTACTTC,CAIQTSGSGETQYF
TRBV19,TRBJ2-5,NA,13,NA,TGTGCCAGTAGGCCCCCTTCTCAAGAGACCCAGTACTTC,CASRPPSQETQYF
TRBV6-2/TRBV6-3,TRBJ2-7,NA,14,many,TGTGCCAGCGAGACCATTAGCGACCTTGTCGAGCAGTACTTC,CASETISDLVEQYF
TRBV20-1,TRBJ2-2,TRBD2,15,many,TGCAGTGCCGAGAAGTGGACTAGCGGATCCGGGGAGCTGTTTTTT,CSAEKWTSGSGELFF
TRBV12-3/TRBV12-4,TRBJ1-3,TRBD1,14,many,TGTGCCGCTCGGACAGGAAACTCTGGAAACACCATATATTTT,CAARTGNSGNTIYF
TRBV19,TRBJ1-2,NA,12,many,TGTGCCAGTCGGACGGATAACTATGGCTACACCTTC,CASRTDNYGYTF
TRBV20-1,TRBJ2-5,NA,11,NA,TGCAGTGTGGGGACGACGGAGACCCAGTACTTC,CSVGTTETQYF
TRBV13,TRBJ2-5,TRBD1,17,many,TGTGCCAGCAGCCTCGCCTCGAACAGGGGCGGGCTAGAGACCCAGTACTTC,CASSLASNRGGLETQYF
TRBV29-1,TRBJ2-7,NA,15,many,TGCAGCGCAACTCGCAACTCCGTCGGGACCTACGAGCAGTACTTC,CSATRNSVGTYEQYF
TRBV11-2,TRBJ2-7,NA,12,NA,TGTGCCAGCAGTTGGACCGTCCGCGAGCAGTACTTC,CASSWTVREQYF
TRBV7-2,TRBJ2-3,NA,14,NA,TGTGCCAGCAGCAATAGCGTTAGCACAGATACGCAGTATTTT,CASSNSVSTDTQYF
TRBV29-1,TRBJ1-3,NA,13,many,TGCAGCGTTCAGGGTCAGGCTGGAAACACCATATATTTT,CSVQGQAGNTIYF
TRBV5-1,TRBJ1-1,NA,15,many,TGCGCCAGCAGCTTGTCATTGACAGAGAACACTGAAGCTTTCTTT,CASSLSLTENTEAFF
TRBV4-3,TRBJ2-1,TRBD2,18,few,TGCGCCAGCAGCCAAGCCCAGGGACTAGCGGGGTACTACAATGAGCAGTTCTTC,CASSQAQGLAGYYNEQFF
TRBV6-2/TRBV6-3,TRBJ2-7,TRBD1,14,many,TGTGCCAGCAGTACAGGGACAGGGCCCTACGAGCAGTACTTC,CASSTGTGPYEQYF
TRBV9,TRBJ2-5,NA,14,many,TGTGCCAGCAGCGCGGACAGAGACGACGAGACCCAGTACTTC,CASSADRDDETQYF
TRBV2,TRBJ1-1,TRBD1,14,NA,TGTGCCAGCAGTGAACTGGGGACAGGGGTCGGCGCTTTCTTT,CASSELGTGVGAFF
TRBV2,TRBJ2-5,NA,12,many,TGTGCCAGCACGGGAGATCAAGAGACCCAGTACTTC,CASTGDQETQYF
TRBV9,TRBJ2-7,NA,14,many,TGTGCCAGCAGCCCCCGGGGCGTAGGCTACGAGCAGTACTTC,CASSPRGVGYEQYF
TRBV6-1,TRBJ1-1,NA,11,many,TGTGCCAGCAGTGAAGTTAATAAAGCTTTCTTT,CASSEVNKAFF
TRBV6-2/TRBV6-3,TRBJ2-2,NA,17,NA,TGTGCCAGCAGCAAAGGCCAGACGGGAAGCCTCACCGGGGAGCTGTTTTTT,CASSKGQTGSLTGELFF
TRBV7-8,TRBJ2-7,NA,14,many,TGTGCCAGCAGCTTAGGGGCGCGACCCTACGAGCAGTACTTC,CASSLGARPYEQYF
TRBV6-1,TRBJ1-1,TRBD1,13,many,TGTGCCAGCCGACAGGGCATGAACACTGAAGCTTTCTTT,CASRQGMNTEAFF
TRBV30,TRBJ2-7,TRBD2,15,NA,TGTGCCTGGACCCAACCGAGTGGGAGGGTATACGAGCAGTACTTC,CAWTQPSGRVYEQYF
TRBV12-3/TRBV12-4,TRBJ2-5,NA,12,many,TGTGCCAGCAGCACCACATCAGAGACCCAGTACTTC,CASSTTSETQYF
TRBV11-2,TRBJ2-7,NA,14,many,TGTGCCAGCAGCCCTACAGGGCCAACCTACGAGCAGTACTTC,CASSPTGPTYEQYF
TRBV7-8,TRBJ2-5,NA,15,many,TGTGCCAGCAGCTTAGCTCGATTCGGAGAAGAGACCCAGTACTTC,CASSLARFGEETQYF
TRBV9,TRBJ2-5,NA,14,many,TGTGCCAGCAGCCCCTCAGCCCGCTTTGAGACCCAGTACTTC,CASSPSARFETQYF
TRBV6-2/TRBV6-3,TRBJ2-2,NA,12,many,TGTGCCAGCCGTCGTGCGTCCGGGGAGCTGTTTTTT,CASRRASGELFF
TRBV7-8,TRBJ1-2,TRBD1,14,many,TGTGCCAGCAGCTTAGTAGGACAGGGATCTGGCTACACCTTC,CASSLVGQGSGYTF
TRBV6-1,TRBJ2-7,TRBD2,14,once,TGTGCCAGCAGCCCGACTAGCGGGAGTACCGAGCAGTACTTC,CASSPTSGSTEQYF
TRBV29-1,TRBJ2-3,TRBD1,16,many,TGCAGCGTTGACGGAAGGACAGGGATTACCACAGATACGCAGTATTTT,CSVDGRTGITTDTQYF
TRBV11-2,TRBJ1-1,NA,16,many,TGTGCCAGCAGCTCCTACCCGGGGACGAGGAACACTGAAGCTTTCTTT,CASSSYPGTRNTEAFF
TRBV4-1,TRBJ1-1,NA,16,NA,TGCGCCAGCAGCCAGAATCCCACGATCTCGGGCACTGAAGCTTTCTTT,CASSQNPTISGTEAFF
TRBV6-2/TRBV6-3,TRBJ2-5,TRBD2,14,many,TGTGCCAGCAGTTATAGCGGGAATGAAGAGACCCAGTACTTC,CASSYSGNEETQYF